The 14 T cell receptor beta chains below were found in one sample sequenced in a study of T-cell memory formation after mild COVID-19. TCRdb re-derived calls from the 5' RACE reads in MiXCR, one entry per CDR3 protein. The sample contains approximately 300,000 distinct CDR3 sequences, about a sixth of which appear only once. The sequencing sample was made of PBMCs or a T cell subset sorted from them (not recorded which). The source is a young man who had mild COVID-19 (a few samples of this study predate the infection). Cell type and time point are not known.

This clonotype is labeled as medium-sized. This chain links TRBV11-2 with TRBJ1-2; D is uncertain. The V and J ends lost 0 bases and 0 bases respectively, with 17 bases between them. This CDR3 is 18 amino acids long. Germline V gene sequence: CDR1 SGHAT, CDR2 FQNNGV. CDR3 amino acids: CASSLDPFLGRPNYGYTF. CDR3 sequence (DNA): TGTGCCAGCAGCTTAGATCCCTTCTTAGGACGGCCTAACTATGGCTACACCTTC.

This sequence joins TRBV20-1 and TRBJ2-5; D remains unclear. This CDR3 comprises 15 residues. The germline V gene has CDR1 DFQATT and CDR2 SNEGSKA (reference sequence). Deletions cut 0 bases from V and 5 bases from J, with 16 bases between. CDR3 sequence (DNA): TGCAGTGCTAGAGATCCCTTGGCAGGTTGGGAGACCCAGTACTTC. This encodes CSARDPLAGWETQYF.

This chain connects TRBV6-5 to TRBJ2-5; tentatively, D is TRBD2 (6 bases). Trimming left V 3 bases short and J 1 base short, with 9 bases between. The CDR3 spans 14 residues. The germline gives CDR1 MNHEY, CDR2 SVGAGI. The CDR3 loop is CASSYRRGQETQYF. CDR3 coding DNA: TGTGCCAGCAGTTATCGGAGGGGCCAAGAGACCCAGTACTTC.

V and J are TRBV6-5 and TRBJ2-4, with D possibly matching TRBD2 (6 bases). Germline CDR1 and CDR2: MNHEY and SVGAGI. CDR3 length: 15 amino acids. Trimming left V 0 bases short and J 9 bases short, with 15 bases between. For the CDR3, the DNA is TGTGCCAGCAGTTACTCGGCCGGGGGTGAAAGCATTCAGTACTTC. The encoded protein is CASSYSAGGESIQYF.

This clonotype came up a few times. The rearrangement uses TRBV6-5 and TRBJ2-3; 7 bases are a match to TRBD2. Per germline, CDR1 MNHEY and CDR2 SVGAGI. The CDR3 length is 14 residues. J was trimmed by 3 bases and V by 6 bases; bases with no gene match: 6. CDR3 coding DNA: TGTGCCAGCAGCACGGGGGGACGAACAGATACGCAGTATTTT. Translated: CASSTGGRTDTQYF.

This chain uses TRBV12-3 or TRBV12-4 with TRBJ1-1; TRBD1 is a possible D gene (5 bases). The V end was cut by 2 bases, the J end by 11 bases, with 18 bases between. The CDR3 is 14 amino acids. CDR3 loop: CASSLKEGPDFAFF. In nucleotides, the CDR3 is TGTGCCAGCAGTTTAAAGGAGGGACCGGATTTTGCTTTCTTT.

The rearrangement uses TRBV6-5 and TRBJ2-5, with D perhaps matching TRBD1 or TRBD2 (6 bases each). CDR1 MNHEY and CDR2 SVGAGI come from the germline V gene. The CDR3 loop spans 16 amino acids. V lost 0 bases and J lost 5, with 16 bases in between. This CDR3 reads CASSYSGLGGGETQYF. The CDR3 region has the DNA TGTGCCAGCAGTTACTCAGGACTGGGGGGCGGGGAGACCCAGTACTTC.

This sequence joins TRBV12-3 or TRBV12-4 and TRBJ2-7, with 9 bases aligning to TRBD1. Trimming at V came to 6 bases and at J to 3 bases, leaving 6 bases not matched to a gene. The CDR3 totals 14 residues. The CDR3 region is CASSRDRADYEQYF. The CDR3 region has the DNA TGTGCCAGCAGCCGGGACAGGGCGGACTACGAGCAGTACTTC.

V is TRBV20-1 and J is TRBJ1-4; D might be TRBD1 (6 bases). V shed 3 bases and J shed 6 bases, with 8 bases lying between them. Germline CDR1 reads DFQATT; CDR2 reads SNEGSKA (reference sequence). The CDR3 is made up of 12 amino acids. CDR3 in amino acids: CSASRGYEKLFF. The CDR3 coding sequence is TGCAGTGCTAGCAGGGGATATGAAAAACTGTTTTTT.

The V call is TRBV20-1, the J call TRBJ2-5; maybe TRBD1 (5 bases). Per germline, CDR1 DFQATT and CDR2 SNEGSKA (reference sequence). V was clipped by 1 base and J by 7 bases, with 10 bases between them. The CDR3 runs 12 residues. Here the CDR3 DNA reads TGCAGTGCTAGAGTAGGGGCCCCGACCCAGTACTTC. It specifies CSARVGAPTQYF.

This clonotype was observed a few times. The V gene is TRBV5-1, the J gene TRBJ2-5; D gene uncertain. Trimming pared 2 bases from V and 2 bases from J, leaving 16 bases between. The CDR3 is 16 residues long. Germline CDR1 is SGHRS and CDR2 is YFSETQ. CDR3 in DNA: TGCGCCAGCAGCTTATCTTTCGGATACGGACAAGAGACCCAGTACTTC. Protein sequence: CASSLSFGYGQETQYF. Full variable domain (missing parts from reference TRBV5-1 and TRBJ2-5): KAGVTQTPRYLIKTRGQQVTLSCSPISGHRSVSWYQQTPGQGLQFLFEYFSETQRNKGNFPGRFSGRQFSNSRSEMNVSTLELGDSALYLCASSLSFGYGQETQYFGPGTRLLVL.

This clonotype was picked up many times. The rearrangement links TRBV5-6 to TRBJ1-4; tentatively, D is TRBD1 (5 bases). The CDR3 contains 13 residues. V was clipped by 1 base and J by 8 bases, with 9 bases between them. Germline loops: CDR1 SGHDT, CDR2 YYEEEE. The CDR3: CASSLRGTEKLFF. The CDR3 DNA follows: TGTGCCAGCAGCTTGAGGGGAACAGAAAAACTGTTTTTT. The full variable domain, rest sourced from reference TRBV5-6 and TRBJ1-4, is DAGVTQSPTHLIKTRGQQVTLRCSPKSGHDTVSWYQQALGQGPQFIFQYYEEEERQRGNFPDRFSGHQFPNYSSELNVNALLLGDSALYLCASSLRGTEKLFFGSGTQLSVL.

The rearrangement joins TRBV20-1 to TRBJ1-4; a weak D match, TRBD1 (5 bases). The V and J ends lost 3 bases and 11 bases respectively, with 16 bases between them. The germline V gene has CDR1 DFQATT and CDR2 SNEGSKA (reference sequence). The CDR3 contains 13 residues. The CDR3 protein is CSASYAGSGKLFF. The CDR3 DNA follows: TGCAGTGCTAGCTACGCAGGGTCCGGGAAACTGTTTTTT.

This chain joins TRBV5-1 and TRBJ2-7, with D tentatively TRBD1 (6 bases). CDR3 length: 14 residues. CDR1 is SGHRS, CDR2 YFSETQ, per germline. Between the trimmed V and J ends, which lost 0 bases and 3 bases, there was a span of 10 bases. In nucleotides, the CDR3 is TGCGCCAGCAGCTTGGGACAGGATAGCTACGAGCAGTACGTC. This sequence encodes CASSLGQDSYEQYV.